The sequence of this TCR beta chain was determined in a study of shared clonotypes between healthy human individuals. Findings and caveats of the study: A few donors had about 5.1% of their naive CD4 clonotypes in common.

Donors were healthy HIV-negative adults without recent acute infections or vaccinations. Splitting of CD4+ cells produced CD45RA+ naive and CD45RA-negative memory subsets. V was clipped by 5 bases and J by 0 bases, with 14 bases between them. The CDR3 runs 14 residues. Per germline, CDR1 SQVTM and CDR2 ANQGSEA. About this clone: Its specificity is unknown.

Data came from immunoSEQ multiplex PCR; TCRdb stores just in-frame clones and leaves some out. The data contain about a million clones, approximately 76% of them singletons. The chain has TRBV29-1 and TRBJ2-7; no reliable D call. The sample comprised memory CD4+ T cells sorted from blood. Subset noted: CD45RA-negative fraction. This receptor was obtained from a young man in good health. The CDR3 is CSVPTVWSSYEQYF. DNA for the CDR3: TGCAGCGTTCCGACGGTCTGGAGCTCCTACGAGCAGTACTTC.